This TCR beta chain was retrieved from a study of beta chain features in type 1 diabetes (dated by TCRdb to 2016 to 2019). General notes on the study: Patients and healthy donors did not differ in mean age, gender distribution, total cell number or subset yield. A total of around 110,000,000 sorted cells were examined across all samples, and RNA yield correlated strongly with the number of cells per subset. In the study, recently diagnosed type 1 diabetes patients and matched healthy donors were compared on the TCRB repertoires of their sorted circulating CD4+ T cell subsets. Regulatory and stem cell-like memory subsets were isolated from only 8 patients and roughly eight healthy donors, whereas naive and central memory subsets came from all 30 or so donors. Paper-wide results and their limitations: In all four CD4+ subsets, TCRB CDR3 length was moderately but significantly shorter in type 1 diabetes patients. Shorter templates might have been favored by PCR, but patient and control samples were amplified and corrected together, so both groups would have been affected equally by any skew. Because the HLA sub-analyses included only small numbers of individuals, any influence of HLA type on TCRB rearrangement was left unresolved. Naive, central memory and regulatory TCRB repertoires appeared to be more alike among patients than among healthy donors. Fewer insertions and more nucleotide deletions at VDJ recombination sites were observed in patients with type 1 diabetes, implying thymic rearrangement abnormalities. Because cDNA was sequenced instead of genomic DNA, activated cells with high expression could be over-represented, although the groups did not differ in activation or CD3 levels.

All of the isolated RNA was reverse transcribed with the High Capacity cDNA Reverse Transcription Kit, so expressed TCRB transcripts were sequenced. Naive, central memory and regulatory T cell samples underwent deep immunoSEQ sequencing, averaging around 3.7 million total reads per sample. Sorted cells were lysed in RLT buffer, and RNA was extracted using DNase-treated RNeasy Micro or Mini kits according to cell number. To prevent cross-contamination, every cell subset was processed on its own, while patient and healthy donor samples were processed together. TCRB sequences were amplified from cDNA with the immunoSEQ multiplex PCR, producing 87-bp fragments spanning the CDR3 region. Amplicons were sequenced on the Illumina HiSeq platform. The source study handled its data this way. Synthetic template baselines were used to correct PCR bias computationally, reads within Hamming distance 2 were collapsed together, and singletons that could not be merged were discarded. By aligning reads against IMGT, V, D and J genes, CDR3 length, and insertions or deletions at six rearrangement sites were assigned. Within each subset, clonotype counts were normalized to sorted cell number, after which true diversity and Gini coefficients were computed with the tcR R package. Repertoire sharing was quantified using the overlap coefficient calculated on TCRB nucleotide sequences. Sourced from immuneACCESS, this table was stored by TCRdb with only in-frame sequences that have V and J called. A share of the clones is absent; for the studies checked, an unresolved V gene accounts for under half, and the remainder has no known explanation. The V and J calls and clone size are taken from that table; D and trimming were inferred from the DNA. This sample is represented by roughly 400,000 clones; 8% to 10% of them were singletons. The ten largest clones represent 0.6% of the sample.

V lost 6 bases and J lost 0 bases, and the count of bases not matched to a germline gene is 11. CDR1 SQVTM and CDR2 ANQGSEA are derived from the germline V gene. From cysteine to phenylalanine, the CDR3 is 16 amino acids long. This entry keeps only the CDR3 DNA: 48 bases, framed from base 1. From each donor, a single peripheral blood sample of around 0.12 L on average was drawn into heparinised tubes. A BD FACSAria II was used to sort naive, central memory, regulatory and stem cell-like memory CD4+ T cells with a panel that included CD45RO, CCR7, CD25, CD127, CD95 and CD27. All sorted populations exceeded 95% purity. PBMCs were isolated immediately by Lymphoprep density gradient centrifugation and stained directly without culture. So that batch effects would be minimized, each experiment stained and sorted samples in pairs, pairing one healthy donor with one patient. In the case of this clone: The antigen it recognizes is unknown. No much larger clone exists at a distance of one base, and base qualities are not known.

The chain was built from TRBV29-1 and TRBJ2-1; 7 junctional bases match TRBD2. The receptor's source is a man aged 25-40 years with type 1 diabetes. The source material was central memory CD4+ T cells from blood. The CDR3 amino acid sequence is: CSVTGLTSSSYNEQFF. The nucleotide sequence is TGCAGCGTGACGGGACTAACCTCGAGCTCCTACAATGAGCAGTTCTTC.